This TCR beta chain comes out of a study of cytomegalovirus exposure and HLA in healthy donors. This PCR relied on a set of 60 Vbeta primers and 13 Jbeta primers. Sequencing was performed with immunoSEQ multiplex PCR; in TCRdb, only in-frame clones are kept and a portion is missing. The table has around 180,000 clones, around 77% seen once. In the case of this clone: Antigen specificity is unknown.

Study-level findings and limits: The study carried out a later analysis of TCR beta sequences. It associated some 15,000 of them with specific HLA alleles at a false discovery rate of 0.05. For TCR beta chains, V- and J-gene trimming was later linked to a missense DCLRE1C variant.

The sequence was collected from a man aged 55 to 70 in good health and CMV-seronegative. Material for sequencing was PBMCs.

The CDR3 DNA reads as TGTGCCTGGAGCGCGACGCGAGAGACAGCAATTTCCACAGATACGCAGTATTTT. The encoded protein is CAWSATRETAISTDTQYF. The chain employs TRBV30 and TRBJ2-3; possibly TRBD1 for D (5 bases). Trimming cost V 3 bases and J 2 bases, with 24 bases left between them. Germline values: CDR1 GTSNPN, CDR2 SVGIG (reference sequence). The length of the CDR3 is 18 residues.